The 13 T cell receptor beta chains reported below all come from one sample, sequenced in a study of T cell responses to AZD1222 COVID-19 vaccine. The repertoire was sequenced with immunoSEQ multiplex PCR; TCRdb's copy has only in-frame clones and lacks some. This sample carries about 59,000 clones, around 83% of them seen once, and the ten largest clones take about 20%. Specimen: peripheral blood, collected on day 0 of AZD1222 vaccination. The receptors shown here come from an adult in good health.

This sequence joins TRBV7-2 and TRBJ1-6, with D unresolved. The V gene lost 5 bases and the J gene lost 7 bases, with 18 bases spanning the gap. The CDR3 totals 16 residues. Looked up from germline, CDR1 is SGHTA and CDR2 is FQGNSA. CDR3: CASSPQRTLGNSPLHF. The CDR3 coding sequence is TGTGCCAGCAGCCCTCAGAGGACCTTGGGGAATTCACCCCTCCACTTT.

In this sample, this clone turned up a few times. The chain is built from TRBV28 and TRBJ1-3; D unclear. Trimming left V 2 bases short and J 8 bases short, with 10 bases between. CDR1 and CDR2 from the germline V gene are MDHEN and SYDVKM. CDR3 length equals 13 residues. The CDR3 is CASSLTAGDTIYF. The CDR3 DNA reads as TGTGCCAGCAGTTTAACGGCGGGAGACACCATATATTTT.

This chain uses TRBV5-1 with TRBJ2-1, with a possible D match to TRBD2 (5 bases). CDR1 SGHRS and CDR2 YFSETQ come from the germline V gene. V shed 0 bases and J shed 15 bases, with 22 bases lying between them. The CDR3 spans 15 residues. CDR3 residues: CASSLAGPLMRALFF. The DNA for the CDR3 is TGCGCCAGCAGCTTGGCTGGACCTCTAATGCGGGCTTTGTTCTTC.

The chain has TRBV10-3 and TRBJ1-5, with D maybe TRBD1 (6 bases). The germline gives CDR1 ENHRY, CDR2 SYGVKD. Trimming shortened V by 4 bases and J by 0 bases, and 13 bases separated the two germline ends. This CDR3 is built from 16 residues. The DNA of the CDR3 is TGTGCCATCAGTGTGGGGGGGGCCCGTAGCAATCAGCCCCAGCATTTT. Residues: CAISVGGARSNQPQHF.

The gene calls are TRBV5-4 and TRBJ2-7; no firm D call. This CDR3 contains 14 residues. Deletions cut 0 bases from V and 6 bases from J, with 13 bases between. Germline CDR1 and CDR2: SGHNT and YYREEE (reference sequence). The CDR3 coding sequence is TGTGCCAGCAGCTTGGAAGGGCTGGAACGCGAGCAGTACTTC. Translation: CASSLEGLEREQYF.

V and J are TRBV14 and TRBJ2-7; tentatively, D is TRBD1 (6 bases). Trimming took off 3 bases at V and 4 bases at J, with 16 bases between the two ends. CDR1 is SGHDN and CDR2 is FVKESK in the germline V gene. The length of the CDR3 is 15 residues. CDR3 residues: CASSHYTGYQYEQYF. CDR3 DNA: TGTGCCAGCAGCCACTATACAGGGTACCAGTACGAGCAGTACTTC.

The rearrangement uses TRBV2 and TRBJ1-6; D is perhaps TRBD1 (6 bases). Germline V gene data show CDR1 as SNHLY and CDR2 as FYNNEI. The CDR3 has 16 amino acids. Trimming removed 0 bases at V and 9 bases at J, with 15 bases between. CDR3 residues: CASSEASQLRGSPLHF. CDR3 nucleotide sequence: TGTGCCAGCAGTGAAGCGTCCCAACTCAGGGGTTCACCCCTCCACTTT.

This chain links TRBV12-5 with TRBJ2-7; D is undetermined. The CDR3 extends over 14 amino acids. Germline CDR1 is LGHNT and CDR2 is FRNRAP. The V gene lost 5 bases and the J gene lost 2 bases, with 13 bases spanning the gap. The CDR3 DNA follows: TGTGCTAGTGGTAACTCTCCCCATACCTACGAGCAGTACTTC. Translation: CASGNSPHTYEQYF.

This sequence joins TRBV5-8 and TRBJ1-3, with D unclear. Germline V lookup: CDR1 SGHTS, CDR2 YDEGEE. The ends were cut back, 0 bases at V and 1 base at J, with 8 bases in the middle. The CDR3 length is 15 residues. The CDR3 protein is CASSLGVSSGNTIYF. CDR3 nucleotide sequence: TGTGCCAGCAGCTTGGGGGTCAGTTCTGGAAACACCATATATTTT.

In this sample, this clone turned up once. J is TRBJ2-2 and V is TRBV6-1, with a tentative D call TRBD2 (6 bases). This CDR3 is built from 16 residues. CDR1 and CDR2 from the germline V gene are MNHNS and SASEGT. Between the trimmed V and J ends, which lost 0 bases and 6 bases, there was a span of 14 bases. The CDR3 is CASSEAVTRRAGELFF. The CDR3 DNA sequence: TGTGCCAGCAGTGAAGCCGTGACTAGGCGGGCCGGGGAGCTGTTTTTT.

The chain carries TRBV11-1 and TRBJ2-7; 7 nucleotides match TRBD1. J lost 3 bases, V lost 1 base, and 9 bases had no gene match. Germline values: CDR1 SGHAT, CDR2 FQDESV (reference sequence). The CDR3 runs to 16 residues. This CDR3 reads CASSLGRQGPRYEQYF. CDR3 nucleotide sequence: TGTGCCAGCAGCTTAGGAAGACAGGGCCCCCGCTACGAGCAGTACTTC.

The chain's CDR3 is CASSIGTITEAFF. CDR3 sequence (DNA): TGTGCCAGCAGCATCGGGACGATCACTGAAGCTTTCTTT. J is TRBJ1-1 and V is TRBV7-9; tentatively, D is TRBD1 (5 bases). CDR3 length: 13 residues. Germline CDR1 SEHNR, CDR2 FQNEAQ (reference sequence). The V and J ends lost 5 bases and 4 bases respectively, with 11 bases between them.

Concerning this clone itself: Different DNA sequences within this sample yield the same CDR3. The chain combines TRBV7-2 with TRBJ2-7; no clear D. Germline CDR1 is SGHTA and CDR2 is FQGNSA. Deletions cut 6 bases from V and 0 bases from J, with 3 bases between. The CDR3 is 11 residues long. The CDR3 loop reads CASSFSYEQYF. The CDR3 nucleotides are TGTGCCAGCAGTTTCTCCTACGAGCAGTACTTC. Filled out from reference TRBV7-2 and TRBJ2-7, the complete variable domain reads GAGVSQSPSNKVTEKGKDVELRCDPISGHTALYWYRQSLGQGLEFLIYFQGNSAPDKSGLPSDRFSAERTGGSVSTLTIQRTQQEDSAVYLCASSFSYEQYFGPGTRLTVT.